Listed here are 29 T cell receptor beta chains from one sample, sequenced in a study of read filtering for tumor transcriptome and immune sequencing. Molecular barcoded adaptors covering alpha/delta and beta/gamma chains were used on 400 ng RNA. TCRdb processed the reads anew with MiXCR; each CDR3 protein has one entry. The sample shows 5,000 to 7,000 distinct CDR3 sequences, 20% to 25% of them seen only once. The sequencing input was a population of CD138-negative cells sorted from bone marrow. These receptors came from a donor aged 40 or over with multiple myeloma.

At least ten counts were recorded for this clonotype. The chain is built from TRBV11-2 and TRBJ1-4; D is unclear. This CDR3 comprises 14 residues. V lost 3 bases and J lost 4, with 9 bases in between. Per germline, CDR1 SGHAT and CDR2 FQNNGV. The CDR3 reads CASSFLFSNEKLFF. CDR3 nucleotides: TGTGCCAGCAGCTTTTTGTTCAGTAATGAAAAACTGTTTTTT.

This clonotype rates as medium-sized. Here the CDR3 reads CASSSRNTGELFF. DNA for the CDR3: TGTGCCAGCAGCAGCAGGAACACCGGGGAGCTGTTTTTT. V gene TRBV11-3 combines with J gene TRBJ2-2; D is unclear. Germline V lookup: CDR1 SGHNT, CDR2 YENEEA. This CDR3 has 13 residues. V lost 5 bases to trimming and J lost 1 base, with 5 bases between them.

Relative to its sample, this clonotype is medium-sized. This chain uses TRBV20-1 with TRBJ2-7; a possible D gene is TRBD2 (5 bases). V lost 0 bases to trimming and J lost 0 bases, with 12 bases between them. Germline-derived CDR1 and CDR2 are DFQATT and SNEGSKA (reference sequence). This CDR3 comprises 15 residues. The CDR3 DNA sequence: TGCAGTGCTAGAGATGTACAAGGAGGCTCCTACGAGCAGTACTTC. As protein: CSARDVQGGSYEQYF.

This clonotype appeared many times. The chain has TRBV20-1 and TRBJ2-1, with 11 nucleotides matching TRBD2. The V segment lost 3 bases and the J segment 2 bases; nucleotides outside the gene matches: 6. Germline V gene data show CDR1 as DFQATT and CDR2 as SNEGSKA (reference sequence). CDR3 length equals 16 residues. CDR3 coding DNA: TGCAGTGCTAGGGGGGCTAGCGGGAGGCCCTACAATGAGCAGTTCTTC. It is translated as CSARGASGRPYNEQFF.

The chain joins TRBV7-9 to TRBJ2-3; the D is unclear. Trimming removed 5 bases at V and 3 bases at J, with 9 bases between. The germline V gene encodes CDR1 SEHNR and CDR2 FQNEAQ (reference sequence). The length of the CDR3 is 13 residues. CDR3 DNA: TGTGCCAGCAGCGGGAAACCAACAGATACGCAGTATTTT. As protein: CASSGKPTDTQYF.

This clonotype was seen repeatedly, ten times or more. The CDR3 coding sequence is TGTGCCTGGAGTCTGGGGGCGGGGGAGCAGTACTTC. This sequence encodes CAWSLGAGEQYF. The V and J genes are TRBV30 and TRBJ2-7, with D perhaps matching TRBD1 or TRBD2 (6 bases each). Germline CDR1 and CDR2: GTSNPN and SVGIG (reference sequence). The CDR3 has 12 amino acids. Trimming removed 2 bases from V and 7 bases from J, with 12 bases in between.

This clonotype has ten or more counts. CDR3 coding DNA: TGCAGTGCAACGGGACCGGGACTAGCGGGAGAGAACACCGGGGAGCTGTTTTTT. Its translation: CSATGPGLAGENTGELFF. This chain connects TRBV20-1 to TRBJ2-2, with 14 bases that match TRBD2. V trimming: 6 bases; J trimming: 1 base; junction bases outside the gene matches: 10. The CDR3 covers 18 residues. Germline CDR1 and CDR2: DFQATT and SNEGSKA (reference sequence).

This clonotype has ten or more counts. The gene calls are TRBV7-9 and TRBJ2-1, with D hard to call. The CDR3 has 15 residues. V dropped 2 bases and J dropped 6 bases, with 14 bases sitting between them. CDR1 and CDR2 (germline): SEHNR, FQNEAQ (reference sequence). The CDR3 region has the DNA TGTGCCAGCAGCTTACCGGCTAGTTCCGTCAATGAGCAGTTCTTC. Protein product: CASSLPASSVNEQFF.

This chain uses TRBV7-6 with TRBJ2-2; TRBD1 matches at 8 bases. The J segment lost 7 bases and the V segment lost 4 bases, leaving 8 bases of the junction unmatched. The germline CDR1 and CDR2 sequences are SGHVS and FNYEAQ. The length of the CDR3 is 15 residues. CDR3 DNA sequence: TGTGCCAGCAGCTCCCGGACAGGGAAGGTCGGGGAGCTGTTTTTT. Translating it yields CASSSRTGKVGELFF.

Turning to this clonotype: This likely stems from a read error, as it lies one base from a far larger clone. V is TRBV7-8 and J is TRBJ1-1; D perhaps matches TRBD1 (5 bases). CDR3 length equals 15 residues. Germline loops: CDR1 SGHVS, CDR2 FQNEAQ. CDR3 sequence: CASSLRDRNNSPFHF. The CDR3 coding sequence is TGTGCCAGCAGCTTACGGGACCGAAATAATTCACCCTTCCACTTT.

The V gene is TRBV13, the J gene TRBJ2-3, with D perhaps matching TRBD2 (6 bases). V dropped 4 bases and J dropped 0 bases, with 11 bases sitting between them. CDR1 and CDR2 (germline): PRHDT, FYEKMQ (reference sequence). The CDR3 runs to 15 residues. The CDR3 nucleotides read TGTGCCAGCAGCTCTTTCGGGGGTAGCACAGATACGCAGTATTTT. It specifies CASSSFGGSTDTQYF.

For this clonotype: A much larger clonotype is one base distant, so this may be a read error. The rearrangement uses TRBV10-3 and TRBJ2-7; perhaps TRBD1 as D (5 bases). Germline lookup yields CDR1 ENHRY and CDR2 SYGVKD. Trimming took off 4 bases at V and 6 bases at J, with 10 bases between the two ends. CDR3 size: 12 residues. CDR3: CAISGIQVEQYF. CDR3 DNA: TGTGCCATCAGTGGGATACAGGTCGAGCAGTACTTC.

This clonotype was found many times. V and J are TRBV30 and TRBJ2-1; D gene unclear. V lost 0 bases and J 12 bases, leaving 12 bases between the germline ends. The CDR3 sequence is 12 residues long. Germline CDR1 reads GTSNPN; CDR2 reads SVGIG (reference sequence). The CDR3 coding sequence is TGTGCCTGGAGTGTACGAACGGGTCGGCAGTTCTTC. It codes for CAWSVRTGRQFF.

As to this clonotype: A far larger clone is one nucleotide away, so this likely arose from a read error. The J gene is TRBJ2-1, the V gene TRBV5-6; a weak D match, TRBD1 (5 bases). Per the germline V gene, CDR1 is SGHDT and CDR2 is YYEEEE. The CDR3 sequence is 14 residues long. In DNA, the CDR3 is TGTGCCAGCAGCTTGGATGGGGCCTACAATGTGCAGTTCTTC. This encodes CASSLDGAYNVQFF.

This clonotype was counted at least ten times. This sequence joins TRBV6-2 or TRBV6-3 and TRBJ2-1; D unclear. CDR1 is MNHEY and CDR2 is SVGEGT in the germline V gene. The CDR3 contains 12 residues. Trimming took off 6 bases at V and 7 bases at J, with 10 bases between the two ends. CDR3 bases: TGTGCCAGCAGGCGCACCTTGAATGAGCAGTTCTTC. This encodes CASRRTLNEQFF.

This clonotype was seen at least ten times. The chain links TRBV20-1 to TRBJ1-5; D is uncertain. With 6 bases removed from V and 9 bases from J, the gap between germline ends came to 15 bases. Per the germline V gene, CDR1 is DFQATT and CDR2 is SNEGSKA (reference sequence). CDR3 length: 12 residues. The chain's CDR3 is CSALPPGLPQHF. The CDR3 nucleotides read TGCAGTGCCCTACCTCCGGGGTTGCCCCAGCATTTT.

The chain joins TRBV7-8 to TRBJ2-6, with 8 bases aligning to TRBD1. The CDR3 is 19 residues long. Germline V lookup: CDR1 SGHVS, CDR2 FQNEAQ. V lost 9 bases and J lost 3; bases outside the gene matches: 19. CDR3 sequence (DNA): TGTGCCAGTGGCTTAGCGCCTGAGACAGGGGTGTTTGGGGCCAACGTCCTGACTTTC. Protein sequence: CASGLAPETGVFGANVLTF. Full variable domain (remainder filled in from reference TRBV7-8 and TRBJ2-6): GAGVSQSPRYKVAKRGQDVALRCDPISGHVSLFWYQQALGQGPEFLTYFQNEAQLDKSGLPSDRFFAERPEGSVSTLKIQRTQQEDSAVYLCASGLAPETGVFGANVLTFGAGSRLTVL.

This clonotype appeared many times. V usage is TRBV4-3 and J usage is TRBJ2-5; 11 nucleotides agree with TRBD1. J gave up 0 bases and V 4 bases, and 7 bases lay outside the gene matches. This CDR3 comprises 17 residues. The germline CDR1 and CDR2 sequences are LGHNA and YSLEER. The DNA for the CDR3 is TGCGCCAGCAGCCCCGGACAGGGGGCAATGTACCAAGAGACCCAGTACTTC. It codes for CASSPGQGAMYQETQYF.

Ten or more counts support this clonotype. The V call is TRBV7-2, the J call TRBJ1-5; no definite D call. V lost 3 bases to trimming and J lost 0 bases, with 12 bases between them. The CDR3 contains 16 residues. The germline V gene has CDR1 SGHTA and CDR2 FQGNSA. CDR3 DNA: TGTGCCAGCAGCTTTGGAGGGAGGAGTAGCAATCAGCCCCAGCATTTT. Encoded protein: CASSFGGRSSNQPQHF.

This clonotype was observed at least ten times. CDR3 bases: TGCGCCAGCAGCCAAGATAAATCCCACGGTCTGATCACCTTC. Protein product: CASSQDKSHGLITF. The chain joins TRBV4-3 to TRBJ1-2; D is unresolved. Trimming stripped 0 bases from V and 13 bases from J, with 18 bases between. The germline V gene encodes CDR1 LGHNA and CDR2 YSLEER. The CDR3 has 14 residues.

By frequency in the sample, this clonotype is medium-sized. The gene calls are TRBV20-1 and TRBJ2-1; the D gene is possibly TRBD1 (6 bases). CDR3 length equals 13 residues. Germline V gene lookup returns CDR1 DFQATT and CDR2 SNEGSKA (reference sequence). The V and J ends lost 1 base and 12 bases respectively, with 16 bases between them. The CDR3 DNA follows: TGCAGTGCTAGAGGTTCCACAGGGCCTTGGCAGTTCTTC. It specifies CSARGSTGPWQFF.

Note on this clonotype: This may stem from a read error, because a much larger clone lies one nucleotide away. This chain uses TRBV7-2 with TRBJ2-3; 8 positions match TRBD1. Germline assignment: CDR1 SGHTA and CDR2 FQGNSA. The CDR3 runs 14 residues. The V and J ends lost 6 bases and 5 bases, in that order; junction bases with no gene match: 7. The CDR3 protein is CTSRQGGLGDTQYF. CDR3 sequence (DNA): TGTACCAGCAGACAGGGGGGTTTGGGAGATACGCAGTATTTT.

This clonotype came up many times. CDR3 residues: CSAREIGDTQYF. The CDR3 nucleotides are TGCAGTGCTAGAGAAATTGGAGATACGCAGTATTTT. The rearrangement joins TRBV20-1 to TRBJ2-3; D is unresolved. Trimming shortened V by 0 bases and J by 5 bases, and 6 bases separated the two germline ends. The CDR3 runs to 12 residues. Germline V CDR1 and CDR2: DFQATT, SNEGSKA (reference sequence).

This clonotype was seen ten or more times. V and J are TRBV7-2 and TRBJ2-3; a possible D gene is TRBD2 (6 bases). Between the trimmed V and J ends, which lost 4 bases and 2 bases, there was a span of 16 bases. Germline V lookup: CDR1 SGHTA, CDR2 FQGNSA. The length of the CDR3 is 16 residues. The CDR3 spells CASSWLSGLYTDTQYF. In DNA form, the CDR3 reads TGTGCCAGCAGCTGGCTTAGCGGACTCTACACAGATACGCAGTATTTT. The full variable domain, with the rest looked up from reference TRBV7-2 and TRBJ2-3, is GAGVSQSPSNKVTEKGKDVELRCDPISGHTALYWYRQSLGQGLEFLIYFQGNSAPDKSGLPSDRFSAERTGGSVSTLTIQRTQQEDSAVYLCASSWLSGLYTDTQYFGPGTRLTVL.

This clonotype was seen repeatedly, ten times or more. The chain recombines TRBV7-8 with TRBJ1-1, with unresolved D. V was cut by 5 bases and J by 3 bases, with 4 bases left in between. This CDR3 contains 11 residues. The germline V gene has CDR1 SGHVS and CDR2 FQNEAQ. The CDR3 DNA reads as TGTGCCAGCAGCCCGGACACTGAAGCTTTCTTT. Amino acid sequence: CASSPDTEAFF.

This clonotype is labeled medium-sized (0.01 to 0.1%). This chain joins TRBV12-3 or TRBV12-4 and TRBJ2-1; D gene ambiguous. The CDR3 loop spans 15 amino acids. V dropped 5 bases and J dropped 4 bases, with 15 bases sitting between them. CDR3 residues: CASSPPPPLYNEQFF. In DNA, the CDR3 is TGTGCCAGCAGTCCCCCCCCCCCACTATACAATGAGCAGTTCTTC.

There are many counts of this clonotype. The chain carries TRBV7-2 and TRBJ2-1; 10 bases are a match to TRBD1. The CDR3 spans 15 residues. The germline V gene has CDR1 SGHTA and CDR2 FQGNSA. Unmatched junction bases numbered 6, after V lost 5 bases and J lost 5 bases. CDR3 coding DNA: TGTGCCAGCAGCCCCTGGGACAGGGGAAACAATGAGCAGTTCTTC. It translates to CASSPWDRGNNEQFF.

By sample fraction, this clonotype is medium-sized. The V and J genes are TRBV6-4 and TRBJ2-1; 8 bases fit TRBD2. This CDR3 comprises 13 residues. Germline V gives CDR1 MRHNA, CDR2 SNTAGT. Trimming at V came to 5 bases and at J to 7 bases, leaving 4 bases not matched to a gene. The CDR3 DNA sequence: TGTGCCAGCAGTTTCGCGGGGGGAAATGAGCAGTTCTTC. Amino acid sequence: CASSFAGGNEQFF.

This clonotype was observed many times. The chain recombines TRBV7-9 with TRBJ2-7, with D tentatively TRBD2 (5 bases). V was trimmed by 5 bases and J by 2 bases, leaving 13 bases between them. The germline CDR1 and CDR2 sequences are SEHNR and FQNEAQ (reference sequence). The CDR3 sequence is 14 residues long. The CDR3 DNA is TGTGCCAGCAGCACCTCGGGGTCCCCCTACGAGCAGTACTTC. Its translation is CASSTSGSPYEQYF. The variable domain in full, completed from reference TRBV7-9 and TRBJ2-7, reads DTGVSQNPRHKITKRGQNVTFRCDPISEHNRLYWYRQTLGQGPEFLTYFQNEAQLEKSRLLSDRFSAERPKGSFSTLEIQRTEQGDSAMYLCASSTSGSPYEQYFGPGTRLTVT.